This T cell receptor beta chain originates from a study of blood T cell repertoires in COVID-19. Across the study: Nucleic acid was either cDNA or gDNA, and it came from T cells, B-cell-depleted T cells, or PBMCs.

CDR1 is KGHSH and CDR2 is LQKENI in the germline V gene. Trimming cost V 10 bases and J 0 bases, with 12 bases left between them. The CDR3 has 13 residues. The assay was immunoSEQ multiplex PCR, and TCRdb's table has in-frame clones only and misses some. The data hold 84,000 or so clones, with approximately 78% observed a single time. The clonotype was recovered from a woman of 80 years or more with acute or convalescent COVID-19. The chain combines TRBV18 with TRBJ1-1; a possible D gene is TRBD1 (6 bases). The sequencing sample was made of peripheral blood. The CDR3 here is CATLQGLNTEAFF. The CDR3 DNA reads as TGTGCCACCCTACAGGGCCTGAACACTGAAGCTTTCTTT.